What follows are 26 T cell receptor beta chains derived from one specimen sequenced in a study of blood T cell repertoires in COVID-19. TCRdb keeps only in-frame clones here, not all; method: immunoSEQ multiplex PCR. The sample lists some 370,000 clones, roughly 89% occurring once. Specimen: peripheral blood. These receptors came from a man aged 18 to 29 with active or convalescent COVID-19.

V is TRBV6-5 and J is TRBJ1-1; 10 bases are a match to TRBD1. Unmatched junction bases numbered 5, after V lost 2 bases and J lost 5 bases. Looked up from germline, CDR1 is MNHEY and CDR2 is SVGAGI. This CDR3 has 15 residues. Here the CDR3 DNA reads TGTGCCAGCAGTTACACCGGGACAGGGGTGACTGAAGCTTTCTTT. Its protein product is CASSYTGTGVTEAFF.

The chain recombines TRBV19 with TRBJ2-3; TRBD2 matches at 12 bases. CDR1 and CDR2 from the germline V gene are LNHDA and SQIVND (reference sequence). V was pared by 6 bases and J by 4 bases, with 5 bases of the junction left unmatched. The CDR3 covers 15 residues. CDR3 region: CASSEGLAGSDTQYF. The CDR3, as DNA: TGTGCCAGTAGCGAAGGACTAGCGGGGTCAGATACGCAGTATTTT.

This clone has only a few counts. This rearrangement joins TRBV4-1 to TRBJ1-5; D not resolved. This CDR3 contains 14 residues. Germline CDR1 MGHRA, CDR2 YSYEKL. The V and J ends lost 0 bases and 1 base respectively, with 4 bases between them. The CDR3 DNA follows: TGCGCCAGCAGCCAAGATCGGAGCAATCAGCCCCAGCATTTT. It yields the protein CASSQDRSNQPQHF.

J is TRBJ1-2 and V is TRBV7-2, with D possibly matching TRBD1 (5 bases). CDR3 length equals 13 residues. CDR1 is SGHTA, CDR2 FQGNSA, per germline. Trimming removed 5 bases from V and 7 bases from J, with 14 bases in between. The CDR3 DNA reads as TGTGCCAGCAGCGACGGGGGAGGGCTTGGCTACACCTTC. It specifies CASSDGGGLGYTF.

The chain combines TRBV15 with TRBJ1-5; TRBD1 agrees at 7 bases. This CDR3 spans 16 amino acids. Germline assignment: CDR1 LNHNV and CDR2 YYDKDF (reference sequence). V dropped 0 bases and J dropped 0; count of bases not matched to a gene: 2. The DNA of the CDR3 is TGTGCCACCAGCAGAGACAGGGGGTATAGCAATCAGCCCCAGCATTTT. This codes for CATSRDRGYSNQPQHF.

V gene TRBV28 combines with J gene TRBJ1-5; 11 bases line up with TRBD1. The J segment lost 7 bases and the V segment lost 6 bases, leaving 8 bases of the junction unmatched. There are 15 residues in the CDR3. Germline V lookup: CDR1 MDHEN, CDR2 SYDVKM. CDR3 nucleotide sequence: TGTGCCAGCAGGTCCGGGACAGGGGGGAACCAGCCCCAGCATTTT. Translated, it gives CASRSGTGGNQPQHF.

The chain's CDR3 is CASSLGDRSNEKLFF. The CDR3 nucleotides read TGTGCCAGCAGCCTGGGGGACAGGTCTAATGAAAAACTGTTTTTT. The chain couples TRBV28 to TRBJ1-4; TRBD1 agrees at 8 bases. CDR1 and CDR2 (germline): MDHEN, SYDVKM. The CDR3 has 15 residues. V gave up 6 bases and J gave up 3 bases; unmatched junction bases: 6.

The chain links TRBV7-3 to TRBJ2-5; 9 bases align to TRBD2. The CDR3 loop spans 16 amino acids. CDR1 is SGHTA and CDR2 is FQGTGA in the germline V gene. Trimming cost V 5 bases and J 5 bases; bases outside gene matches: 12. The CDR3 DNA follows: TGTGCCAGCAGCCCCGCTCCAGCGGGAGGCCGGGAGACCCAGTACTTC. Translating it yields CASSPAPAGGRETQYF.

The chain carries TRBV19 and TRBJ2-1; D is possibly TRBD2 (5 bases). Trimming shortened V by 1 base and J by 9 bases, and 10 bases separated the two germline ends. The germline V gene encodes CDR1 LNHDA and CDR2 SQIVND (reference sequence). The CDR3 is made up of 13 amino acids. Here the CDR3 DNA reads TGTGCCAGTAGTATAGGAGTTGGAGGTGAGCAGTTCTTC. Its translation: CASSIGVGGEQFF.

The CDR3 sequence is CASSWNRAENQPQHF. For the CDR3, the DNA is TGTGCCAGCAGCTGGAACAGGGCGGAAAATCAGCCCCAGCATTTT. The V call is TRBV7-3, the J call TRBJ1-5; tentative D call: TRBD1 (6 bases). V was cut by 4 bases and J by 4 bases, with 14 bases left in between. Per germline, CDR1 SGHTA and CDR2 FQGTGA. The CDR3 has 15 amino acids. The full variable domain, rest sourced from reference TRBV7-3 and TRBJ1-5, is GAGVSQTPSNKVTEKGKYVELRCDPISGHTALYWYRQSLGQGPEFLIYFQGTGAADDSGLPNDRFFAVRPEGSVSTLKIQRTERGDSAVYLCASSWNRAENQPQHFGDGTRLSIL.

This chain joins TRBV2 and TRBJ1-4, with D possibly matching TRBD1 (5 bases). V was cut by 6 bases and J by 1 base, with 9 bases left in between. The CDR3 is 14 amino acids. From germline, CDR1 is SNHLY and CDR2 FYNNEI. The CDR3 loop is CASRVQETNEKLFF. The CDR3 nucleotides are TGTGCCAGCAGGGTACAGGAAACTAATGAAAAACTGTTTTTT. The full variable domain, its missing parts supplied by reference TRBV2 and TRBJ1-4, is EPEVTQTPSHQVTQMGQEVILRCVPISNHLYFYWYRQILGQKVEFLVSFYNNEISEKSEIFDDQFSVERPDGSNFTLKIRSTKLEDSAMYFCASRVQETNEKLFFGSGTQLSVL.

V is TRBV12-3 or TRBV12-4 and J is TRBJ1-3, with D unclear. Trimming cost V 3 bases and J 8 bases, with 5 bases left between them. The CDR3 covers 11 residues. CDR3 region: CASSFSDTIYF. Written as DNA, the CDR3 is TGTGCCAGCAGTTTTAGCGACACCATATATTTT.

The chain uses TRBV19 and TRBJ2-1; 12 bases are shared with TRBD2. The germline gives CDR1 LNHDA, CDR2 SQIVND (reference sequence). Unmatched junction bases numbered 8, after V lost 7 bases and J lost 7 bases. CDR3 length: 15 residues. The CDR3 region is CASIETSGSRNEQFF. The CDR3 region has the DNA TGTGCCAGTATCGAGACTAGCGGGAGTCGTAATGAGCAGTTCTTC.

There are a few counts of this clone. V usage is TRBV28 and J usage is TRBJ2-7; TRBD1 matches at 10 bases. The germline V gene encodes CDR1 MDHEN and CDR2 SYDVKM. The CDR3 extends over 17 amino acids. The V gene end was trimmed by 4 bases and the J gene end by 1 base; junction bases not matched to a gene: 10. This chain's CDR3 is CASSSTGQGERSYEQYF. The CDR3 nucleotides read TGTGCCAGCAGTTCCACCGGACAGGGGGAAAGGTCCTACGAGCAGTACTTC.

This clone has only one observation. V gene TRBV27 combines with J gene TRBJ2-5; 7 bases agree with TRBD1. The CDR3 totals 16 residues. The ends lost 4 bases at V and 0 bases at J; junction bases unmatched: 8. Germline V gene sequence: CDR1 MNHEY, CDR2 SMNVEV (reference sequence). Here the CDR3 reads CASSSQGVNYQETQYF. In DNA, the CDR3 is TGTGCCAGCAGTTCGCAGGGGGTAAATTACCAAGAGACCCAGTACTTC.

DNA of the CDR3: TGTGCCAGCAGTGACAGCGTTGGCTTTAACTATGGCTACACCTTC. It is translated as CASSDSVGFNYGYTF. This sequence joins TRBV6-1 and TRBJ1-2; D not resolved. With 3 bases removed from V and 1 base from J, the gap between germline ends came to 12 bases. Germline V CDR1 and CDR2: MNHNS, SASEGT. The CDR3 consists of 15 residues.

The chain has TRBV15 and TRBJ2-7; tentative D call: TRBD2 (7 bases). Germline CDR1 reads LNHNV; CDR2 reads YYDKDF (reference sequence). With 5 bases removed from V and 5 bases from J, the gap between germline ends came to 19 bases. This CDR3 spans 15 amino acids. The CDR3 sequence: CATSSYSGGLNEQYF. CDR3 coding DNA: TGTGCCACCAGCTCGTACTCCGGGGGGCTTAACGAGCAGTACTTC.

The chain combines TRBV20-1 with TRBJ1-1; D might be TRBD1 (5 bases). V gave up 3 bases and J gave up 0 bases, with 11 bases separating them. The germline gives CDR1 DFQATT, CDR2 SNEGSKA (reference sequence). The CDR3 has 14 residues. CDR3 residues: CSASGLGLNTEAFF. DNA for the CDR3: TGCAGTGCTAGTGGTTTGGGGCTGAACACTGAAGCTTTCTTT.

The rearrangement links TRBV21-1 to TRBJ1-4. TRBV21-1 has pseudogene status. This CDR3 region has 16 residues. CDR3 DNA sequence: TGTGCCAGCAGCAAAGCAGGCGGGAGAGCTAATGAAAAACTGTTTTTT. Translating gives CASSKAGGRANEKLFF.

This chain uses TRBV7-2 with TRBJ2-7; TRBD2 is a possible D gene (5 bases). Germline V CDR1 and CDR2: SGHTA, FQGNSA. CDR3 length: 15 residues. Between the trimmed V and J ends, which lost 0 bases and 3 bases, there was a span of 12 bases. This chain's CDR3 is CASSLANGIVYEQYF. The CDR3 bases are TGTGCCAGCAGCTTAGCGAACGGGATAGTCTACGAGCAGTACTTC.

The chain combines TRBV15 with TRBJ1-4, with 7 bases aligning to TRBD1. The J segment lost 7 bases and the V segment lost 3 bases, leaving 8 bases of the junction unmatched. CDR3 size: 15 residues. Germline CDR1 reads LNHNV; CDR2 reads YYDKDF (reference sequence). CDR3 in amino acids: CATSSPVDRVEKLFF. DNA for the CDR3: TGTGCCACCAGCAGCCCCGTAGACAGGGTTGAAAAACTGTTTTTT.

V is TRBV5-4 and J is TRBJ2-3, with TRBD2 as a possible D gene (5 bases). Germline CDR1 and CDR2: SGHNT and YYREEE (reference sequence). V was clipped by 1 base and J by 1 base, with 10 bases between them. CDR3 length: 15 amino acids. The CDR3 sequence: CASSLFFSGTDTQYF. CDR3 DNA: TGTGCCAGCAGCTTGTTTTTTAGCGGCACAGATACGCAGTATTTT.

The chain is built from TRBV7-2 and TRBJ1-1; D is undetermined. Trimming stripped 1 base from V and 4 bases from J, with 4 bases between. This CDR3 region has 12 residues. Germline assignment: CDR1 SGHTA and CDR2 FQGNSA. CDR3 bases: TGTGCCAGCAGCTTAGGGGCCACTGAAGCTTTCTTT. It codes for CASSLGATEAFF.

The chain recombines TRBV21-1 with TRBJ2-3; the table calls TRBD1, which could not be checked here. TRBV21-1 is annotated as a pseudogene. This CDR3 contains 15 residues. The CDR3 sequence is CASRDKTVPTDTQYF. The CDR3 nucleotides read TGTGCCAGCAGAGACAAAACAGTACCCACAGATACGCAGTATTTT.

This chain connects TRBV6-5 to TRBJ1-2, with TRBD1 identical over 8 bases. The ends lost 6 bases at V and 8 bases at J; junction bases unmatched: 5. In germline, CDR1 is MNHEY, CDR2 SVGAGI. The CDR3 spans 12 residues. DNA for the CDR3: TGTGCCAGCAGACCCAGGGGGCAAGGCTACACCTTC. Its protein is CASRPRGQGYTF.

The chain couples TRBV3-1 (or the pseudogene TRBV3-2) to TRBJ2-2, with D maybe TRBD1 (6 bases). The CDR3 runs 15 residues. Germline V gives CDR1 LGHDT, CDR2 YNNKEL (reference sequence). V was shortened by 4 bases and J by 5 bases, with 14 bases between the two germline ends. The CDR3 reads CASSRRGQGTGELFF. The CDR3 bases are TGTGCCAGCAGCCGACGAGGGCAGGGGACCGGGGAGCTGTTTTTT.